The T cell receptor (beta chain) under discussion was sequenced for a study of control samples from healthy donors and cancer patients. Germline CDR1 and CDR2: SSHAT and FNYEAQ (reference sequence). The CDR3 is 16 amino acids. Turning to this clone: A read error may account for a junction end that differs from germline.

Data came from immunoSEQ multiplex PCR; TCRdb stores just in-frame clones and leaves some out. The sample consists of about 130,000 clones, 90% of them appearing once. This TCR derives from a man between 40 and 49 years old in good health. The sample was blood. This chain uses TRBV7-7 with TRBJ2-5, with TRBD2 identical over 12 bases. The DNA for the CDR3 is TGTGCTAGCAGCGTATTAACTAGCGGGGGGTATGAGACCCAGTACTTC. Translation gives CASSVLTSGGYETQYF.